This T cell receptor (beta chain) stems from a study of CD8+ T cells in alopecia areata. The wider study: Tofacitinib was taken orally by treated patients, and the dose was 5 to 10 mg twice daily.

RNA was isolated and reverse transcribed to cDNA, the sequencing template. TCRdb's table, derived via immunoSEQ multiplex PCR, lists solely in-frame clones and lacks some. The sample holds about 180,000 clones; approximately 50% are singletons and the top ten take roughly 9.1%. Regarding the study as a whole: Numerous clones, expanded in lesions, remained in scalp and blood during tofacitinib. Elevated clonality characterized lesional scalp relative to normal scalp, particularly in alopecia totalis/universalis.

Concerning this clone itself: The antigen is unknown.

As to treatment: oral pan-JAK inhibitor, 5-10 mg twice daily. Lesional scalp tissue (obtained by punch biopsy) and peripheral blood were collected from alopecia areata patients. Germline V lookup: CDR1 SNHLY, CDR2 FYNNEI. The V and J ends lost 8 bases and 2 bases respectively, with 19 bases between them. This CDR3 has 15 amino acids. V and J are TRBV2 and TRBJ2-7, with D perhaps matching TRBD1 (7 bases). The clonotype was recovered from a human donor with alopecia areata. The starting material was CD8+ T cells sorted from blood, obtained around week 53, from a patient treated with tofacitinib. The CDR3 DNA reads TGTGCCAGCCTAATATGGCGGGACAGTACCTACGAGCAGTACTTC. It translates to CASLIWRDSTYEQYF. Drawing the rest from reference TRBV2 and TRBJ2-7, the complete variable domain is EPEVTQTPSHQVTQMGQEVILRCVPISNHLYFYWYRQILGQKVEFLVSFYNNEISEKSEIFDDQFSVERPDGSNFTLKIRSTKLEDSAMYFCASLIWRDSTYEQYFGPGTRLTVT.